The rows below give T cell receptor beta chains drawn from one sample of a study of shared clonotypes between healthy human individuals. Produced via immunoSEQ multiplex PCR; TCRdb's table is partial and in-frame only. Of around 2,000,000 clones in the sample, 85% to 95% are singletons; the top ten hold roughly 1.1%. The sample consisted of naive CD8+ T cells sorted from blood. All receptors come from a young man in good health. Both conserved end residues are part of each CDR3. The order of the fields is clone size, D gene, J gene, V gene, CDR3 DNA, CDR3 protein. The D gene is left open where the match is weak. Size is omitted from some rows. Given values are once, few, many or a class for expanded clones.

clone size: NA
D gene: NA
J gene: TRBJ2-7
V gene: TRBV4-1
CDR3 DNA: TGCGCCAGCAGCCAAGATCTGGGCAGGGGAAACGAGCAGTACTTC
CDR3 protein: CASSQDLGRGNEQYF

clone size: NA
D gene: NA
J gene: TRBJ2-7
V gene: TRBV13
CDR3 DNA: TGTGCCAGCTGCGAAGGTTCAAAGGGGAAGTACGAGCAGTACTTC
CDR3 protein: CASCEGSKGKYEQYF

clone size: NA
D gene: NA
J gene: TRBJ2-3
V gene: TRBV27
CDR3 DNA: TGTGCCAGCAGTCATCGGGGGAGCACAGATACGCAGTATTTT
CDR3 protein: CASSHRGSTDTQYF

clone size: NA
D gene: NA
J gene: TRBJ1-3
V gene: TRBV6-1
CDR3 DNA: TGTGCCAGCAGTGACAGGGGAACGGGAGGAAACACCATATATTTT
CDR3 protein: CASSDRGTGGNTIYF

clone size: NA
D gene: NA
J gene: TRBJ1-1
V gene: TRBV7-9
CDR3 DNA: TGTGCCAGCAGCTTAAGTGAGGGAGGGTTACCTGAAGCTTTCTTT
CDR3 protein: CASSLSEGGLPEAFF

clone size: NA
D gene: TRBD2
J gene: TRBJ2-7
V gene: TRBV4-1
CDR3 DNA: TGCGCCAGCAGCCACGGACTAGACTACGAGCAGTACTTC
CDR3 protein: CASSHGLDYEQYF

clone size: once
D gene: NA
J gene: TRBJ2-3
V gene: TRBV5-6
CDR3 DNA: TGTGCCAGCAGCTTGTTTAGGGGTTCTTACACAGATACGCAGTATTTT
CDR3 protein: CASSLFRGSYTDTQYF

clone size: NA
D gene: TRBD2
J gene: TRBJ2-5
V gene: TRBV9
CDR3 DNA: TGTGCCAGCAGCCCACAAAGGGGGACTAGCGGGACAGGGCGGGAGACCCAGTACTTC
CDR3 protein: CASSPQRGTSGTGRETQYF

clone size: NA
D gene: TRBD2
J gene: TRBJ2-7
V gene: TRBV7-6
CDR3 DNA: TGTGCCAGCAGCTTAGCGGAATGGGAGGGAGGGACCTACGAGCAGTACTTC
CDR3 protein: CASSLAEWEGGTYEQYF

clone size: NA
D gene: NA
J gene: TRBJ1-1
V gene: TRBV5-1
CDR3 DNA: TGCGCCAGCAGCAATCAAGAGGGCATGAACACTGAAGCTTTCTTT
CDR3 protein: CASSNQEGMNTEAFF

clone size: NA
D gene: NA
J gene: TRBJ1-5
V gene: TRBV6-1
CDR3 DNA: TGTGCCAGCAGTGAAAGTCCCGATGGGAATCAGCCCCAGCATTTT
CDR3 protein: CASSESPDGNQPQHF

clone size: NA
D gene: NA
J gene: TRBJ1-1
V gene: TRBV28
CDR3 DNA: TGTGCCAGCAGCTACCTCACTGAAGCTTTCTTT
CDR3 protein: CASSYLTEAFF

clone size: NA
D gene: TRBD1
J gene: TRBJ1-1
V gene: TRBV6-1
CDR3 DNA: TGTGCCAGCAAACCAAGACAGGGCAGTTACACTGAAGCTTTCTTT
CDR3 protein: CASKPRQGSYTEAFF

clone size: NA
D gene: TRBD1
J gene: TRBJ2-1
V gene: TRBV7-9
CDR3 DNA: TGTGCCAGCAGCATCCCGGGACAGTCAGATGAGCAGTTCTTC
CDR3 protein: CASSIPGQSDEQFF

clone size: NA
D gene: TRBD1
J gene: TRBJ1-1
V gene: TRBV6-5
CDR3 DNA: TGTGCCAGCAGTTACTCGACAGGGTGGATGAACACTGAAGCTTTCTTT
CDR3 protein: CASSYSTGWMNTEAFF

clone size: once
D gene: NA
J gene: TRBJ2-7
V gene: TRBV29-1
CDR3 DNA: TGCAGCGTCGCACGCCAAGGGGGCTACGAGCAGTACTTC
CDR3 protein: CSVARQGGYEQYF

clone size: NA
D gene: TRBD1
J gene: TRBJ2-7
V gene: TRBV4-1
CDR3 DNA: TGCGCCAGCAGCTCGGCGGGGACAGGGGGTTACGAGCAGTACTTC
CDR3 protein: CASSSAGTGGYEQYF

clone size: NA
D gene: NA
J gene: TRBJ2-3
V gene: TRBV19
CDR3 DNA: TGTGCCAGTAGTATAGAGGGCGGAGCGACGCAGTATTTT
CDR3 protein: CASSIEGGATQYF

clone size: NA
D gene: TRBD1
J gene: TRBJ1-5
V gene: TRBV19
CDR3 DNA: TGTGCCAGTAGTATGGACAGGGAAACCCAGCCCCAGCATTTT
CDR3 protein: CASSMDRETQPQHF

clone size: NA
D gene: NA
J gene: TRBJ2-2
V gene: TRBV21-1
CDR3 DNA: TGTGCCAGCCAGGGGACAGACACCACCGGGGAGCTGTTTTTT
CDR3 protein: CASQGTDTTGELFF

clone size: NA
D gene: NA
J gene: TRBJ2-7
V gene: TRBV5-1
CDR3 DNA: TGCGCCAGCAGCTTGGGAGGTCCGCTAACCTACGAGCAGTACTTC
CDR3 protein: CASSLGGPLTYEQYF

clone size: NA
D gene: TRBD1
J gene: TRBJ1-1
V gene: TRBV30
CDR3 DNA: TGTGCCTGGGACAGGGGAAAGAACACTGAAGCTTTCTTT
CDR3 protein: CAWDRGKNTEAFF

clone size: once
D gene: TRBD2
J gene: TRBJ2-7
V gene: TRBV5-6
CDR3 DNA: TGTGCCAGCAGCTCGACTAGCGGGACGTACGAGCAGTACTTC
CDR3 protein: CASSSTSGTYEQYF

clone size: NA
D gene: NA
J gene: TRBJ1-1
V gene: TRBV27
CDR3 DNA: TGTGCCAGCAGACGTGGACAGTCCCATGAAGCTTTCTTT
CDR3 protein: CASRRGQSHEAFF

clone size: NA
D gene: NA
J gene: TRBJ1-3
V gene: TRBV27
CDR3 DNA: TGTGCCAGCAGTCCGCACGCCGACAGTACCGGAAACACCATATATTTT
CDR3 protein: CASSPHADSTGNTIYF

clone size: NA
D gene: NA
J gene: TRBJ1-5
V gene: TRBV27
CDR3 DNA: TGTGCCAGCAGTTTATCAGGCGGACTTAGCAATCAGCCCCAGCATTTT
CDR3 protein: CASSLSGGLSNQPQHF

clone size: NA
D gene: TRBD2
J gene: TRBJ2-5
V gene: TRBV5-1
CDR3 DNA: TGCGCCAGCAGCTTTAGCGGGGTGGAGGAGACCCAGTACTTC
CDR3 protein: CASSFSGVEETQYF

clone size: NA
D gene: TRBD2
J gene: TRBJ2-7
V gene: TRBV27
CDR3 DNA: TGTGCCAGCAGTGCGACTAGCGGGAGTTGGTACGAGCAGTACTTC
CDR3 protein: CASSATSGSWYEQYF

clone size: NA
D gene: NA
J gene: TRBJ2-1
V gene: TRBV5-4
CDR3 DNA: TGTGCCAGCAGCTTGGTGTCAGGGATGCCTGGGAATGAGCAGTTCTTC
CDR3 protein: CASSLVSGMPGNEQFF

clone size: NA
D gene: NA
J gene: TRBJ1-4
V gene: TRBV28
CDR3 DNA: TGTGCCAGCAGTTTACCCCGAGCAACTAATGAAAAACTGTTTTTT
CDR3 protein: CASSLPRATNEKLFF

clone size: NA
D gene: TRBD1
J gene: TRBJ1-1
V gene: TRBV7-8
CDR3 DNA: TGTGCCAGCAGCTTATTGGGACAGGGGATTTCTGAAGCTTTCTTT
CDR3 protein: CASSLLGQGISEAFF